The clone carrying this TCR beta chain is a singleton in its sample. This sample is drawn from a study of blood T cell repertoires in COVID-19. Study summary: Donors in the United States, Italy and Spain gave samples during acute or convalescent COVID-19. From T cells, B-cell-depleted T cells, or PBMCs came the material, which was cDNA or gDNA.

As processed by the authors: Amplification with reference gene primers provided the estimates of nucleated cell counts. Repertoires were generated with immunoSEQ multiplex PCR, while TCRdb's copy carries only in-frame clones and drops some. D and trimming come from the DNA, and the V and J calls and clone size come from that table. The sample has tens of thousands of clones, about nine tenths seen once. The source is a woman of 80 years or more with acute or convalescent COVID-19. What was sequenced was peripheral blood.

CDR3 DNA sequence: TGTGCCAGCAGCCAAGTAGGCGCGAGGGACACTGAAGCTTTCTTT. This sequence encodes CASSQVGARDTEAFF. The rearrangement links TRBV3-1 (or the pseudogene TRBV3-2) to TRBJ1-1, with unresolved D. Per the germline V gene, CDR1 is LGHDT and CDR2 is YNNKEL (reference sequence). The CDR3 runs 15 residues. V lost 1 base and J 3 bases, leaving 12 bases between the germline ends.